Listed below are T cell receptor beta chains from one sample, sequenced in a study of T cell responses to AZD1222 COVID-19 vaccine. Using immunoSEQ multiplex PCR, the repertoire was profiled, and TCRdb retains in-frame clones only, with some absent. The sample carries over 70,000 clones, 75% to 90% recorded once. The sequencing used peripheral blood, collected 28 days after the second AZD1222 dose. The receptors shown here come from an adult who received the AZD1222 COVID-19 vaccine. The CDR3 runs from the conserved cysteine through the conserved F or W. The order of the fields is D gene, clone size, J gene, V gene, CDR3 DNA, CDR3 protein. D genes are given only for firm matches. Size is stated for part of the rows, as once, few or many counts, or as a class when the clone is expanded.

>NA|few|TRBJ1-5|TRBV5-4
TGTGCCAGCAGCTCGGGGAGGGGTCAGCCCCAGCATTTT
CASSSGRGQPQHF
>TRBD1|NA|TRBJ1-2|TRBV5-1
TGCGCCAGCAGCTTGGGAGACAGGGGTAGAGATGGCTACACCTTC
CASSLGDRGRDGYTF
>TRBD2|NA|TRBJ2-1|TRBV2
TGTGCCAGCAGTGAAGCACTAGCGGTTAATGGGAAGAATGAGCAGTTCTTC
CASSEALAVNGKNEQFF
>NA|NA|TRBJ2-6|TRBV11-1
TGTGCCAGCAGCTTCTCAGCCTCTGGGGCCAACGTCCTGACTTTC
CASSFSASGANVLTF
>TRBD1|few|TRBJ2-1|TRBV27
TGTGCCAGCAGCCAGGACAGGGGGCTAACTGAGCAGTTCTTC
CASSQDRGLTEQFF
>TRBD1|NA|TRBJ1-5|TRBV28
TGTGCCAGCAGTTCGGGACAGGGAGCGGGCAATCAGCCCCAGCATTTT
CASSSGQGAGNQPQHF
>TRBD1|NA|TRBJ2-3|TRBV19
TGTGCCAGTAGTGTCGACAGGGGCCATACGCAGTATTTT
CASSVDRGHTQYF
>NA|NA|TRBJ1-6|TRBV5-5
TGTGCCAGCAGCAGCCGGGACAATAATTCACCCCTCCACTTT
CASSSRDNNSPLHF
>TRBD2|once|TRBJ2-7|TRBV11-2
TGTGCCACTAACCTGGGACTAGCGGTTTACGAGCAGTACTTC
CATNLGLAVYEQYF
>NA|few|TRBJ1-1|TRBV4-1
TGCGCCAGCAGCCAAGATCGATGGTCTAACACTGAAGCTTTCTTT
CASSQDRWSNTEAFF
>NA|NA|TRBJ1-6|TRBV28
TGTGCCAGCAGTCCCTGGCAGGGATCCCTAAATTCACCCCTCCACTTT
CASSPWQGSLNSPLHF
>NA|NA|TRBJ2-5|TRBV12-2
TGTGCAAGTCGCACCCTCATGGGTAGGAAAGAGACCCAGTACTTC
CASRTLMGRKETQYF
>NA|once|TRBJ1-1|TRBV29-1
TGCAGCGTTGAGGGGGCCCCGAACACTGAAGCTTTCTTT
CSVEGAPNTEAFF
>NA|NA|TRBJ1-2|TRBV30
TGTGCCTGGACGGCCGGGGCGGGCTACACCTTC
CAWTAGAGYTF
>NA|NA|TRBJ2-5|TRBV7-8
TGTGCCAGCAGCCCCAACACCGCCAGGGTTTCAGAGACCCAGTACTTC
CASSPNTARVSETQYF
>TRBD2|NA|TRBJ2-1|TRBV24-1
TGTGCCACCAGTGACACCCTGAGGGTAGCGGGGGAAAATGAGCAGTTCTTC
CATSDTLRVAGENEQFF
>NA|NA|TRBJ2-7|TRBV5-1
TGCGCCAGCAGCTTGGGACAGGGAGGTTATTACGAGCAGTACTTC
CASSLGQGGYYEQYF
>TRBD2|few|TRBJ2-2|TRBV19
TGTGCCAGTAGTCCGGGCCTAGCGGGGGGGCCCGCCGGGGAGCTGTTTTTT
CASSPGLAGGPAGELFF
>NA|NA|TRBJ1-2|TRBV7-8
TGTGCCAGCAGCAATCCCCGGGACGGTCCTAACTATGGCTACACCTTC
CASSNPRDGPNYGYTF
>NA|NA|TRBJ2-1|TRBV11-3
TGTGCCAGCAGCTTAGCGATGAGGTCGGGATGGTACAATGAGCAGTTCTTC
CASSLAMRSGWYNEQFF
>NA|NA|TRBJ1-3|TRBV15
TGTGCCACCAGCAGAGATGTAATGTGGGGGAACTCTGGAAACACCATATATTTT
CATSRDVMWGNSGNTIYF
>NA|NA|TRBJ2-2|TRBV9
TGTGCCAGCAGCGTAATTGGTTGGAACACCGGGGAGCTGTTTTTT
CASSVIGWNTGELFF
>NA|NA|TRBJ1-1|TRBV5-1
TGCGCCAGCAGCTTGGGCAGGGGACCGAACACTGAAGCTTTCTTT
CASSLGRGPNTEAFF
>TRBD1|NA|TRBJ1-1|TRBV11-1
TGTGCCAGCAGCTTACTACAGGGGATGAACACTGAAGCTTTCTTT
CASSLLQGMNTEAFF
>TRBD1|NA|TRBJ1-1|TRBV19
TGTGCCAGTAGTCCCCCAAACAGGGGGGAGAACACTGAAGCTTTCTTT
CASSPPNRGENTEAFF
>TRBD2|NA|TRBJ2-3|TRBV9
TGTGCCAGCAGCACAGGACTAGCGGGGGGGCCGCAGGATACGCAGTATTTT
CASSTGLAGGPQDTQYF
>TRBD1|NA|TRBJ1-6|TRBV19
TGTGCCAGTACAGGGAGGGGACAGAACAATTCACCCCTCCACTTT
CASTGRGQNNSPLHF
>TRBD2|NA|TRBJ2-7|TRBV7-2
TGTGCCAGCAGCTTAGCCGTAGCGGGGGGTTACGAGCAGTACTTC
CASSLAVAGGYEQYF
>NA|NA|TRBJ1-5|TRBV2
TGTGCCAGCAGTGAAGACCTGAATCAGCCCCAGCATTTT
CASSEDLNQPQHF
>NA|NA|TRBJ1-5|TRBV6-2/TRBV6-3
TGTGCCAGCAGTTATTCATTCAGGGGCCGGTACGGAAATCAGCCCCAGCATTTT
CASSYSFRGRYGNQPQHF
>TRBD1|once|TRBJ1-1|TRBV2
TGTGCCAGACAGGGGGCCCTAAACCCCCTGGACACTGAAGCTTTCTTT
CARQGALNPLDTEAFF
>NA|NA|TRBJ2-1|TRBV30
TGTGCCTGGAATTTGTACTCCTACAATGAGCAGTTCTTC
CAWNLYSYNEQFF
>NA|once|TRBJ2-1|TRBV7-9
TGTGCCAGCAGAATCCCGGGACCCATGAGAGAGCAGTTCTTC
CASRIPGPMREQFF
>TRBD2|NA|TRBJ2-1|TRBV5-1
TGCGCCAGCAGCCTAAGACTAGCGGGACGGAGTGGGAATGAGCAGTTCTTC
CASSLRLAGRSGNEQFF
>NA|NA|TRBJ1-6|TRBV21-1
TGTGCCAGCAGCACCGGGACAGGGGCTAATTCACCCCTCCACTTT
CASSTGTGANSPLHF
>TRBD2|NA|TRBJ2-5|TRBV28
TGTGCCAGCAGGCGGACTAGCGGGGAAGAGACCCAGTACTTC
CASRRTSGEETQYF